The 16 T cell receptor beta chains below come from one sample, sequenced in a study of blood T cell repertoires in COVID-19. Produced via immunoSEQ multiplex PCR; TCRdb's table is partial and in-frame only. The sample contains fewer than 700,000 clones, roughly 89% of which appear only once. Sequenced: peripheral blood. These receptors originate from a woman aged 45-59 years with COVID-19, enrolled during active disease.

The CDR3, as DNA: TGTGCCAGCAGCTTGGTGGACAGGGCGTCCTACAATGAGCAGTTCTTC. Translating gives CASSLVDRASYNEQFF. The chain is built from TRBV5-6 and TRBJ2-1, with 8 bases fitting TRBD1. The germline CDR1 and CDR2 sequences are SGHDT and YYEEEE. V shed 0 bases and J 1 base; nucleotides not matched to a gene: 3. CDR3 size: 16 residues.

This chain connects TRBV7-3 to TRBJ2-3; 8 bases agree with TRBD1. After removal of 5 bases from V and 3 bases from J, the junction contained 7 bases not matched to a gene. Germline V CDR1 and CDR2: SGHTA, FQGTGA. The CDR3 sequence is 15 residues long. The CDR3 loop is CASSLGQGVTDTQYF. DNA for the CDR3: TGTGCCAGCAGCCTCGGACAGGGTGTAACAGATACGCAGTATTTT.

This rearrangement joins TRBV5-1 to TRBJ2-7; 7 nucleotides line up with TRBD1. Germline V gene sequence: CDR1 SGHRS, CDR2 YFSETQ. The CDR3 runs 14 residues. The V segment lost 2 bases and the J segment 2 bases; nucleotides outside the gene matches: 4. CDR3 nucleotides: TGCGCCAGCAGCTTACAGGGGCAGGCCTACGAGCAGTACTTC. Translating gives CASSLQGQAYEQYF.

This chain connects TRBV24-1 to TRBJ1-2; tentatively, D is TRBD1 (6 bases). Trimming removed 4 bases at V and 3 bases at J, with 17 bases between. Germline-derived CDR1 and CDR2 are KGHDR and SFDVKD. CDR3 size: 16 residues. CDR3 sequence reads: CATSDTQGAGYYGYTF. As DNA, the CDR3 is TGTGCCACCAGTGACACACAGGGAGCTGGCTACTATGGCTACACCTTC.

V usage is TRBV7-8 and J usage is TRBJ1-1; TRBD1 might be the D (5 bases). CDR3 size: 15 residues. V shed 2 bases and J shed 6 bases, with 16 bases lying between them. The germline CDR1 and CDR2 sequences are SGHVS and FQNEAQ. The CDR3 protein is CASSLLQGGRPEAFF. As DNA, the CDR3 is TGTGCCAGCAGCTTACTTCAGGGAGGTCGGCCTGAAGCTTTCTTT.

This chain uses TRBV28 with TRBJ1-1; a possible D gene is TRBD1 (5 bases). The CDR3 is 16 residues long. V was cut by 7 bases and J by 0 bases, with 18 bases left in between. Per germline, CDR1 MDHEN and CDR2 SYDVKM. The CDR3 loop is CASTPMGLTLNTEAFF. The CDR3 DNA sequence: TGTGCCAGCACCCCGATGGGGCTTACTTTGAACACTGAAGCTTTCTTT.

The V gene is TRBV5-4, the J gene TRBJ1-3, with 7 bases fitting TRBD1. The junction had 2 bases not matched to a gene; V was cut back by 0 bases and J by 2 bases. The CDR3 extends over 15 amino acids. Germline V gene lookup returns CDR1 SGHNT and CDR2 YYREEE (reference sequence). The chain's CDR3 is CASSLGQGAGNTIYF. DNA for the CDR3: TGTGCCAGCAGCTTGGGGCAGGGGGCTGGAAACACCATATATTTT.

V and J are TRBV29-1 and TRBJ1-2; D not certain. Germline V gene sequence: CDR1 SQVTM, CDR2 ANQGSEA. The V end lost 6 bases, the J end lost 4 bases, and 18 bases lay between the germline ends. The CDR3 has 14 amino acids. CDR3 sequence (DNA): TGCAGCGTCGTGGACTGGGGAGGAGGCTATGGCTACACCTTC. Encoded protein: CSVVDWGGGYGYTF.

The chain recombines TRBV15 with TRBJ2-5, with 12 bases that match TRBD2. Germline V gene data show CDR1 as LNHNV and CDR2 as YYDKDF (reference sequence). V was clipped by 8 bases and J by 2 bases; unmatched bases: 3. The CDR3 is 14 residues long. The CDR3 here is CATRLAGDQETQYF. As DNA, the CDR3 is TGTGCCACCCGACTAGCGGGGGATCAAGAGACCCAGTACTTC.

This clone was detected once. V usage is TRBV6-2 or TRBV6-3 and J usage is TRBJ1-2; D is uncertain. CDR3 length: 12 amino acids. CDR1 and CDR2 from the germline V gene are MNHEY and SVGEGT. Trimming stripped 4 bases from V and 8 bases from J, with 11 bases between. The chain's CDR3 is CASSFPRLGYTF. In nucleotides, the CDR3 is TGTGCCAGCAGTTTCCCACGGTTGGGCTACACCTTC.

This rearrangement joins TRBV3-1 (or the pseudogene TRBV3-2) to TRBJ1-5; D possibly corresponds to TRBD1 (5 bases). Between the trimmed V and J ends, which lost 2 bases and 6 bases, there was a span of 11 bases. Per the germline V gene, CDR1 is LGHDT and CDR2 is YNNKEL (reference sequence). CDR3 size: 14 residues. The CDR3 region is CASSQSGGSQPQHF. The CDR3 DNA follows: TGTGCCAGCAGCCAATCCGGGGGGAGTCAGCCCCAGCATTTT.

The V gene is TRBV30, the J gene TRBJ1-1, with D uncertain. CDR3 size: 13 residues. V was clipped by 4 bases and J by 0 bases, with 9 bases between them. Per germline, CDR1 GTSNPN and CDR2 SVGIG (reference sequence). CDR3 nucleotides: TGTGCCTGGAACCGAGAAATGAACACTGAAGCTTTCTTT. This encodes CAWNREMNTEAFF. The full variable domain, in which reference TRBV30 and TRBJ1-1 provide the parts outside the CDR3, is SQTIHQWPATLVQPVGSPLSLECTVEGTSNPNLYWYRQAAGRGLQLLFYSVGIGQISSEVPQNLSASRPQDRQFILSSKKLLLSDSGFYLCAWNREMNTEAFFGQGTRLTVV.

The J gene is TRBJ2-2, the V gene TRBV27; 7 bases align to TRBD2. Germline V gives CDR1 MNHEY, CDR2 SMNVEV (reference sequence). CDR3 size: 16 residues. V dropped 5 bases and J dropped 6; count of bases not matched to a gene: 12. The CDR3 spells CASSPHPGGGSGELFF. CDR3 nucleotide sequence: TGTGCCAGCAGTCCTCATCCGGGGGGTGGCTCCGGGGAGCTGTTTTTT.

The V call is TRBV19, the J call TRBJ1-1; weak D call: TRBD1 (6 bases). The germline V gene encodes CDR1 LNHDA and CDR2 SQIVND (reference sequence). V was shortened by 3 bases and J by 1 base, with 15 bases between the two germline ends. The CDR3 sequence is 16 residues long. The CDR3 DNA sequence: TGTGCCAGTAGTATTCTTGGGGGCGTGGGGAACACTGAAGCTTTCTTT. As protein: CASSILGGVGNTEAFF.

The CDR3 DNA is TGTGCCAGCAGATGGGGGGAGGCTTCACCCCTCCACTTT. It translates to CASRWGEASPLHF. This chain links TRBV5-8 with TRBJ1-6, with D possibly TRBD1 on 5 matching bases. Trimming removed 5 bases from V and 9 bases from J, with 12 bases in between. CDR3 length: 13 residues. Germline CDR1 SGHTS, CDR2 YDEGEE.

The chain carries TRBV7-8 and TRBJ1-1; no definite D call. The ends were cut back, 4 bases at V and 5 bases at J, with 11 bases in the middle. There are 13 residues in the CDR3. Per the germline V gene, CDR1 is SGHVS and CDR2 is FQNEAQ. The CDR3 spells CASSSMVQTEAFF. The CDR3 DNA follows: TGTGCCAGCAGCTCGATGGTCCAGACTGAAGCTTTCTTT.